This T cell receptor (beta chain) was captured by sequencing in a study of lymphopenia after photon versus proton radiotherapy. This CDR3 has 14 amino acids. V was clipped by 2 bases and J by 2 bases, with 8 bases between them. The germline CDR1 and CDR2 sequences are SGHTA and FQGTGA. Worth noting for this clone: Its antigen is currently unknown.

TCRdb keeps only in-frame clones here, not all; method: immunoSEQ multiplex PCR. The repertoire holds approximately 40,000 clones, with roughly 84% as singletons. Study-level findings and limits: In patients who died, overall survival fell as post-nadir TCR diversity dropped more.

The sequencing used peripheral blood, collected from a patient treated with proton-based radiotherapy. The source is a woman in her 70s with pancreatic cancer. Some clones in this sample may be carry-over from other donors' samples. J is TRBJ2-3 and V is TRBV7-3; D may be TRBD1 or TRBD2 (5 bases each). In DNA form, the CDR3 reads TGTGCCAGCAGCTTAGGGACCGCCACAGATACGCAGTATTTT. This translates into CASSLGTATDTQYF.